A selection of T cell receptor beta chains follows, all from one sample in a study of blood T cell repertoires in COVID-19. Measured with immunoSEQ multiplex PCR; TCRdb has only the in-frame clones, and not every one. In the table there are 130,000 or so clones, under 90% of which are singletons. Sample: peripheral blood. All receptors derive from a woman in her sixties with active or convalescent COVID-19. The CDR3 runs from the conserved cysteine through the conserved F or W. The order of the fields is CDR3 length, J gene, clone size, D gene, V gene, CDR3 protein, CDR3 DNA. A D gene is named only where the DNA matches it firmly. Size tells how often a clone was seen (once, few, many) or the class of an expanded clone, and some rows leave it out.

16,TRBJ2-2,NA,TRBD1,TRBV11-2,CASSPRTGANTGELFF,TGTGCCAGCAGCCCGCGGACAGGGGCAAACACCGGGGAGCTGTTTTTT
12,TRBJ2-2,NA,NA,TRBV30,CALKGGTGELFF,TGTGCGCTGAAAGGGGGTACCGGGGAGCTGTTTTTT
15,TRBJ1-5,NA,NA,TRBV4-3,CASSQDRGVEQPQHF,TGCGCCAGCAGCCAAGATCGGGGTGTCGAACAACCCCAGCATTTT
13,TRBJ2-5,few,TRBD2,TRBV9,CASRSGEYGTQYF,TGTGCCAGCAGAAGCGGGGAGTACGGGACCCAGTACTTC
12,TRBJ2-7,NA,NA,TRBV6-5,CASSSSSYEQYF,TGTGCCAGCAGTTCCAGCTCCTACGAGCAGTACTTC
15,TRBJ2-1,NA,NA,TRBV5-4,CASSSAERGPNEQFF,TGTGCCAGCAGCTCCGCCGAACGAGGGCCCAATGAGCAGTTCTTC
13,TRBJ2-7,NA,NA,TRBV7-8,CASSFRGLYEQYF,TGTGCCAGCAGCTTTAGGGGCCTCTACGAGCAGTACTTC
16,TRBJ2-2,NA,NA,TRBV29-1,CSVEDRATPGTGELFF,TGCAGCGTTGAAGATCGAGCTACTCCTGGCACCGGGGAGCTGTTTTTT
16,TRBJ2-2,NA,NA,TRBV11-2,CASSLSTRADTGELFF,TGTGCCAGCAGCTTATCAACTAGGGCCGACACCGGGGAGCTGTTTTTT
15,TRBJ1-2,NA,NA,TRBV3-1/TRBV3-2,CASSQFLGVSGGYTF,TGTGCCAGCAGCCAATTTCTCGGGGTATCGGGTGGCTACACCTTC
14,TRBJ1-4,NA,NA,TRBV2,CASSVEGESEKLFF,TGTGCCAGCAGTGTTGAGGGGGAAAGTGAAAAACTGTTTTTT
16,TRBJ2-2,NA,TRBD1,TRBV5-1,CASSSNPDRAAGELFF,TGCGCCAGCAGCTCCAATCCCGACAGGGCCGCCGGGGAGCTGTTTTTT
15,TRBJ2-2,NA,TRBD1,TRBV27,CASCPGDRFTGELFF,TGTGCCAGCTGCCCCGGGGACAGATTCACCGGGGAGCTGTTTTTT
13,TRBJ1-1,NA,NA,TRBV10-3,CAISESLQFEAFF,TGTGCCATCAGTGAGTCGTTACAGTTTGAAGCTTTCTTT
13,TRBJ2-3,NA,TRBD2,TRBV2,CASLGTSGGTQYF,TGTGCCAGCCTCGGGACTAGCGGGGGTACGCAGTATTTT
19,TRBJ2-5,NA,TRBD2,TRBV27,CASSLSSSGLAGVPETQYF,TGTGCCAGCAGTTTATCCTCCTCCGGACTAGCGGGAGTCCCAGAGACCCAGTACTTC
13,TRBJ2-1,NA,TRBD1,TRBV19,CASKGQGRREQFF,TGTGCCAGTAAGGGACAGGGGAGAAGGGAGCAGTTCTTC
12,TRBJ1-1,NA,NA,TRBV28,CSTRTQNTEAFF,TGTTCCACCCGGACTCAGAACACTGAAGCTTTCTTT
13,TRBJ1-1,NA,NA,TRBV7-2,CASSRSGVAEAFF,TGTGCCAGCAGCCGGAGCGGGGTGGCTGAAGCTTTCTTT
14,TRBJ2-5,NA,NA,TRBV5-1,CASSLDRQRETQYF,TGCGCCAGCAGCTTGGACCGGCAGCGGGAGACCCAGTACTTC
17,TRBJ1-2,NA,NA,TRBV25-1,CASSEGVVLGGSYGYTF,TGTGCCAGCAGTGAAGGCGTAGTATTGGGGGGTTCCTATGGCTACACCTTC
12,TRBJ1-2,NA,NA,TRBV5-1,CASSFGGHGYTF,TGCGCCAGCAGCTTCGGGGGGCATGGCTACACCTTC
14,TRBJ1-1,NA,TRBD1,TRBV19,CASSLRDRGGEAFF,TGTGCCAGTAGTTTACGGGACAGGGGAGGTGAAGCTTTCTTT
15,TRBJ1-1,NA,NA,TRBV7-2,CASSPWTRKGTEAFF,TGTGCCAGCAGCCCCTGGACACGGAAGGGCACTGAAGCTTTCTTT
14,TRBJ1-2,once,NA,TRBV7-2,CASSLAGGGVGYTF,TGTGCCAGCAGCTTAGCGGGGGGAGGGGTCGGCTACACCTTC
13,TRBJ1-2,NA,NA,TRBV7-8,CASSHSANYGYTF,TGTGCCAGCAGTCATAGTGCTAACTATGGCTACACCTTC
13,TRBJ1-2,NA,NA,TRBV12-3/TRBV12-4,CASSLGMFYGYTF,TGTGCCAGCAGTCTCGGGATGTTCTATGGCTACACCTTC
15,TRBJ1-4,NA,NA,TRBV19,CASSIPGHTNEKLFF,TGTGCCAGTAGTATACCGGGACACACTAATGAAAAACTGTTTTTT
16,TRBJ2-5,NA,TRBD1,TRBV5-1,CASSLGQGSGMETQYF,TGCGCCAGCAGCTTGGGACAGGGTTCGGGAATGGAGACCCAGTACTTC